This TCR beta chain was captured in a study of control samples from healthy donors and cancer patients. This clone occurred once. The method was immunoSEQ multiplex PCR; TCRdb's version includes in-frame clones alone and lacks a portion of them. In the table there are roughly 73,000 clones, roughly 84% of which are singletons. Germline lookup yields CDR1 SGHVS and CDR2 FNYEAQ. The CDR3 length is 15 residues. V was cut by 6 bases and J by 2 bases, with 14 bases left in between. This clonotype originated in a man between 45 and 60 years old in good health. This chain links TRBV7-6 with TRBJ1-3; perhaps TRBD1 as D (6 bases). Sequenced sample: blood. The CDR3 region has the DNA TGTGCCAGCAGGCCACAGGGATCAGCTGGAAACACCATATATTTT. Its protein is CASRPQGSAGNTIYF.